Each of the 15 T cell receptor beta chains below was sequenced from the same sample in a study of T cell responses to AZD1222 COVID-19 vaccine. Sequencing used immunoSEQ multiplex PCR; TCRdb keeps in-frame clones, though not all of them. The sample consists of about 160,000 clones, 94% of them appearing once. This specimen consisted of peripheral blood, obtained on day 0 of AZD1222 vaccination. The receptors were gathered from an adult in good health.

Details on this clone: One junction end does not reproduce the germline sequence, and a read error may be involved. The chain is built from TRBV29-1 and TRBJ2-3, with TRBD1 matching over 10 bases. Germline V lookup: CDR1 SQVTM, CDR2 ANQGSEA. The CDR3 sequence is 15 residues long. The CDR3 spells CSLERTGGLTDTQYF. The CDR3 DNA follows: TGCAGCCTTGAAAGGACAGGGGGATTGACAGATACGCAGTATTTT.

The V call is TRBV5-1, the J call TRBJ1-2; D unresolved. The germline gives CDR1 SGHRS, CDR2 YFSETQ. This CDR3 is 13 amino acids long. Trimming removed 0 bases at V and 0 bases at J, with 3 bases between. CDR3 sequence reads: CASSLGSNYGYTF. In nucleotides, the CDR3 is TGCGCCAGCAGCTTGGGTTCTAACTATGGCTACACCTTC.

The genes are TRBV7-2 and TRBJ2-1, with D hard to call. The CDR3 has 12 amino acids. CDR1 is SGHTA, CDR2 FQGNSA, per germline. V lost 2 bases to trimming and J lost 6 bases, with 5 bases between them. The DNA of the CDR3 is TGTGCCAGCAGCTTAACGTCCAATGAGCAGTTCTTC. Translation gives CASSLTSNEQFF.

This sequence joins TRBV6-1 and TRBJ2-7, with D perhaps matching TRBD1 (5 bases). Germline CDR1 and CDR2: MNHNS and SASEGT. The CDR3 length is 15 residues. Deletions cut 0 bases from V and 4 bases from J, with 13 bases between. The CDR3, as DNA: TGTGCCAGCAGTGAAGCGCAAGGGGCCAGGTACGAGCAGTACGTC. Translated: CASSEAQGARYEQYV.

This clone was seen only once. The rearrangement links TRBV5-6 to TRBJ1-5, with D perhaps matching TRBD1 (6 bases). Germline assignment: CDR1 SGHDT and CDR2 YYEEEE. V lost 1 base and J lost 1, with 9 bases in between. The CDR3 loop spans 15 amino acids. In DNA, the CDR3 is TGTGCCAGCAGCTTGAGGGGGTTAAGCAATCAGCCCCAGCATTTT. Translated, it gives CASSLRGLSNQPQHF.

J is TRBJ1-6 and V is TRBV2; no definite D call. The length of the CDR3 is 13 residues. Looked up from germline, CDR1 is SNHLY and CDR2 is FYNNEI. Trimming cost V 7 bases and J 7 bases, with 11 bases left between them. The CDR3 region has the DNA TGTGCCAGCACGGGGATGAGGAATTCACCCCTCCACTTT. Its protein is CASTGMRNSPLHF.

This clone was seen just once. The genes are TRBV7-2 and TRBJ2-2; D tentatively fits TRBD1 or TRBD2 (6 bases each). The CDR3 extends over 18 amino acids. The germline V gene encodes CDR1 SGHTA and CDR2 FQGNSA. Trimming stripped 1 base from V and 4 bases from J, with 19 bases between. CDR3 in amino acids: CASSLVRGVTGRTGELFF. The CDR3, as DNA: TGTGCCAGCAGCTTAGTTAGGGGGGTGACAGGTCGCACCGGGGAGCTGTTTTTT.

This chain uses TRBV12-2 with TRBJ1-1; TRBD1 is the table's D call, not checked against the DNA. TRBV12-2 is flagged as a pseudogene. The CDR3 runs to 16 residues. The CDR3 spells CASRLVRGTLNTEAFF. DNA for the CDR3: TGTGCAAGTCGCTTAGTTAGGGGAACACTGAACACTGAAGCTTTCTTT.

The V call is TRBV5-1, the J call TRBJ1-6, with D tentatively TRBD1 (6 bases). The V gene's germline CDR1 is SGHRS and CDR2 YFSETQ. This CDR3 has 15 amino acids. The V and J ends lost 1 base and 8 bases respectively, with 13 bases between them. CDR3 sequence reads: CASSLSGRGDSPLHF. In DNA, the CDR3 is TGCGCCAGCAGCTTGTCTGGTAGGGGGGATTCACCCCTCCACTTT.

The chain uses TRBV12-3 or TRBV12-4 and TRBJ1-1; D not certain. The V and J ends lost 3 bases and 6 bases respectively, with 8 bases between them. This CDR3 has 12 residues. In DNA form, the CDR3 reads TGTGCCAGCAGTTTCGGTGGACCTGAAGCTTTCTTT. Protein product: CASSFGGPEAFF.

This chain connects TRBV3-1 (or the pseudogene TRBV3-2) to TRBJ1-6; TRBD1 aligns across 7 bases. Germline lookup yields CDR1 LGHDT and CDR2 YNNKEL (reference sequence). Trimming removed 1 base from V and 9 bases from J; junction bases left unmatched: 3. This CDR3 region has 14 residues. As DNA, the CDR3 is TGTGCCAGCAGCCAAGGAGGGGGCGTTTCACCCCTCCACTTT. Translating gives CASSQGGGVSPLHF.

The CDR3 sequence: CASSIQGRNYGYTF. CDR3 nucleotides: TGTGCCAGTAGTATCCAGGGGCGGAACTATGGCTACACCTTC. The V gene is TRBV19, the J gene TRBJ1-2; D is possibly TRBD1 (6 bases). Trimming took 3 bases from V and 2 from J, leaving 10 bases between them. CDR1 and CDR2 from the germline V gene are LNHDA and SQIVND (reference sequence). This CDR3 spans 14 amino acids. Complete variable domain (other parts from reference TRBV19 and TRBJ1-2): DGGITQSPKYLFRKEGQNVTLSCEQNLNHDAMYWYRQDPGQGLRLIYYSQIVNDFQKGDIAEGYSVSREKKESFPLTVTSAQKNPTAFYLCASSIQGRNYGYTFGSGTRLTVV.

J is TRBJ2-1 and V is TRBV3-1 (or the pseudogene TRBV3-2); D possibly uses TRBD1 or TRBD2 (5 bases each). CDR3 length equals 12 residues. V was trimmed by 4 bases and J by 8 bases, leaving 9 bases between them. Germline lookup yields CDR1 LGHDT and CDR2 YNNKEL (reference sequence). The CDR3 loop reads CASSLRDDEQFF. CDR3 DNA: TGTGCCAGCAGCCTCCGGGACGATGAGCAGTTCTTC.

The chain is built from TRBV7-9 and TRBJ1-1; perhaps TRBD1 as D (5 bases). V was clipped by 5 bases and J by 2 bases, with 12 bases between them. CDR3 size: 14 residues. The V gene's germline CDR1 is SEHNR and CDR2 FQNEAQ (reference sequence). This chain's CDR3 is CASSARTRNTEAFF. The CDR3 DNA is TGTGCCAGCAGCGCGCGGACACGTAACACTGAAGCTTTCTTT. The full variable domain, with the rest looked up from reference TRBV7-9 and TRBJ1-1, is DTGVSQNPRHKITKRGQNVTFRCDPISEHNRLYWYRQTLGQGPEFLTYFQNEAQLEKSRLLSDRFSAERPKGSFSTLEIQRTEQGDSAMYLCASSARTRNTEAFFGQGTRLTVV.

The CDR3 DNA reads TGTGCCAGCAGCCTAATGGGGAGGGGTATGGAGACCCAGTACTTC. Translated: CASSLMGRGMETQYF. V usage is TRBV5-4 and J usage is TRBJ2-5; TRBD2 matches at 7 bases. The V and J ends lost 4 bases and 5 bases, in that order; junction bases with no gene match: 11. Germline-derived CDR1 and CDR2 are SGHNT and YYREEE (reference sequence). This CDR3 contains 15 residues.